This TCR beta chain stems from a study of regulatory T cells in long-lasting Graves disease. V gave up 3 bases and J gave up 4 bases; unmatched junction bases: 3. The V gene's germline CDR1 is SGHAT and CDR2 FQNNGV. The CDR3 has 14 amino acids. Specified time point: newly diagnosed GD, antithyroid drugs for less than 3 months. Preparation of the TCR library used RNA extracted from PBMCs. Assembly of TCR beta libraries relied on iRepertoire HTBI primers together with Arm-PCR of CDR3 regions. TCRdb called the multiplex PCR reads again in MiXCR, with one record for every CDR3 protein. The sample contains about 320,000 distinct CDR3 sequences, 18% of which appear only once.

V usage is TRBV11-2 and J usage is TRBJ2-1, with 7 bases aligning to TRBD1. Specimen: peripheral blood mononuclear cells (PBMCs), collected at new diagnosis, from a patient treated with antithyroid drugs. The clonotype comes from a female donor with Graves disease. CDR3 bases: TGTGCCAGCAGCTTCCCGGGACAGTACAATGAGCAGTTCTTC. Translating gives CASSFPGQYNEQFF. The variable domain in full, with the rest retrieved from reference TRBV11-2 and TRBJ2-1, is EAGVAQSPRYKIIEKRQSVAFWCNPISGHATLYWYQQILGQGPKLLIQFQNNGVVDDSQLPKDRFSAERLKGVDSTLKIQPAKLEDSAVYLCASSFPGQYNEQFFGPGTRLTVL.